These T cell receptor beta chains were read from a single sample in a study of identical twins. TCRdb reanalysed the 5' RACE reads using MiXCR and keeps one entry per CDR3 protein. The profile shows around 480,000 distinct CDR3 sequences, approximately 15% of them singletons. This sample also appeared in a second study, on yellow fever vaccine responses in identical twins.

The specimen was CD4+ T cells sorted from blood. The source of these receptors is a woman aged 18-29 years in good health. CDR3s include the opening cysteine and the closing phenylalanine or tryptophan. D genes are given only for firm matches. Not every row has a clone size; where given, it reads once, few, many or a size class.

J gene: TRBJ2-1; V gene: TRBV9; clone size: few; D gene: .; CDR3 protein: CASSVATFGEQFF; CDR3 DNA: TGTGCCAGCAGCGTAGCTACGTTCGGTGAGCAGTTCTTC
J gene: TRBJ1-2; V gene: TRBV28; clone size: .; D gene: .; CDR3 protein: CASRAPANYGYTF; CDR3 DNA: TGTGCCAGCAGGGCTCCTGCTAACTATGGCTACACCTTC
J gene: TRBJ2-2; V gene: TRBV28; clone size: few; D gene: .; CDR3 protein: CASRRAAGELFF; CDR3 DNA: TGTGCCAGCAGGAGGGCCGCCGGGGAGCTGTTTTTT
J gene: TRBJ2-7; V gene: TRBV7-2; clone size: many; D gene: TRBD2; CDR3 protein: CASRRTSGSNNEQYF; CDR3 DNA: TGTGCCAGCAGACGAACTAGCGGGAGTAATAACGAGCAGTACTTC
J gene: TRBJ2-1; V gene: TRBV3-1; clone size: few; D gene: .; CDR3 protein: CASSHQAGGNEQFF; CDR3 DNA: TGTGCCAGCAGCCACCAAGCAGGGGGGAATGAGCAGTTCTTC
J gene: TRBJ2-1; V gene: TRBV9; clone size: few; D gene: TRBD2; CDR3 protein: CASSATSGLGNEQFF; CDR3 DNA: TGTGCCAGCAGCGCGACTAGCGGGTTAGGAAATGAGCAGTTCTTC
J gene: TRBJ2-1; V gene: TRBV20-1; clone size: .; D gene: .; CDR3 protein: CSARAGTASYNEQFF; CDR3 DNA: TGCAGTGCTAGGGCCGGGACTGCCTCCTACAATGAGCAGTTCTTC
J gene: TRBJ2-1; V gene: TRBV29-1; clone size: few; D gene: TRBD1; CDR3 protein: CSVRDRLEQFF; CDR3 DNA: TGCAGCGTGAGGGACAGACTAGAGCAGTTCTTC
J gene: TRBJ1-1; V gene: TRBV2; clone size: .; D gene: .; CDR3 protein: CATRGAGATEAFF; CDR3 DNA: TGTGCCACTAGGGGGGCGGGGGCGACTGAAGCTTTCTTT
J gene: TRBJ2-1; V gene: TRBV7-9; clone size: few; D gene: TRBD2; CDR3 protein: CASSFSGTGNEQFF; CDR3 DNA: TGTGCCAGCAGCTTTAGCGGGACGGGGAATGAGCAGTTCTTC
J gene: TRBJ2-2; V gene: TRBV28; clone size: .; D gene: .; CDR3 protein: CASSLMLGELFF; CDR3 DNA: TGTGCCAGCAGTTTGATGCTCGGGGAGCTGTTTTTT
J gene: TRBJ2-1; V gene: TRBV18; clone size: .; D gene: .; CDR3 protein: CASSPRQAPDSYNEQFF; CDR3 DNA: TGTGCCAGCTCACCACGACAGGCGCCCGATTCCTACAATGAGCAGTTCTTC
J gene: TRBJ2-3; V gene: TRBV4-1; clone size: .; D gene: .; CDR3 protein: CASSVGQSSTDTQYF; CDR3 DNA: TGCGCCAGCAGCGTGGGGCAATCTAGCACAGATACGCAGTATTTT
J gene: TRBJ2-2; V gene: TRBV10-3; clone size: many; D gene: TRBD2; CDR3 protein: CAISTSGGPQNTGELFF; CDR3 DNA: TGTGCCATCAGTACTAGCGGGGGCCCTCAGAACACCGGGGAGCTGTTTTTT
J gene: TRBJ1-2; V gene: TRBV28; clone size: .; D gene: .; CDR3 protein: CASRKQGSYGYTF; CDR3 DNA: TGTGCCAGCAGGAAACAGGGAAGCTATGGCTACACCTTC
J gene: TRBJ2-7; V gene: TRBV28; clone size: .; D gene: .; CDR3 protein: CASPFRHEQYF; CDR3 DNA: TGTGCCAGCCCCTTCCGACACGAGCAGTACTTC
J gene: TRBJ2-2; V gene: TRBV6-4; clone size: .; D gene: .; CDR3 protein: CASNRVTGELFF; CDR3 DNA: TGTGCCAGCAACCGAGTCACCGGGGAGCTGTTTTTT
J gene: TRBJ2-7; V gene: TRBV5-6; clone size: many; D gene: .; CDR3 protein: CASSLSEDYEQYF; CDR3 DNA: TGTGCCAGCAGCTTGAGCGAGGATTACGAGCAGTACTTC
J gene: TRBJ1-4; V gene: TRBV24-1; clone size: many; D gene: .; CDR3 protein: CATSDLQGATNEKLFF; CDR3 DNA: TGTGCCACCAGTGATTTGCAAGGGGCGACTAATGAAAAACTGTTTTTT
J gene: TRBJ2-3; V gene: TRBV20-1; clone size: few; D gene: .; CDR3 protein: CSARDLMGDTQYF; CDR3 DNA: TGCAGTGCTAGAGATCTGATGGGGGATACGCAGTATTTT
J gene: TRBJ2-5; V gene: TRBV7-2; clone size: many; D gene: .; CDR3 protein: CASSFSGQETQYF; CDR3 DNA: TGTGCCAGCAGCTTCTCCGGACAGGAGACCCAGTACTTC
J gene: TRBJ1-2; V gene: TRBV29-1; clone size: .; D gene: .; CDR3 protein: CSALTGTGSGYTF; CDR3 DNA: TGCAGCGCCTTAACAGGGACTGGCTCTGGCTACACCTTC
J gene: TRBJ2-3; V gene: TRBV5-1; clone size: many; D gene: TRBD1; CDR3 protein: CASSLGTVQFTDTQYF; CDR3 DNA: TGCGCCAGCAGCCTGGGGACAGTTCAGTTTACAGATACGCAGTATTTT
J gene: TRBJ2-2; V gene: TRBV30; clone size: few; D gene: .; CDR3 protein: CAWRGAGELFF; CDR3 DNA: TGTGCCTGGAGAGGGGCCGGGGAGCTGTTTTTT
J gene: TRBJ2-3; V gene: TRBV7-8; clone size: few; D gene: .; CDR3 protein: CASSLAFKGSTDMQYF; CDR3 DNA: TGTGCCAGCAGCTTAGCGTTTAAGGGAAGCACAGATATGCAGTATTTT
J gene: TRBJ1-2; V gene: TRBV21-1; clone size: many; D gene: .; CDR3 protein: CASSKARDGYTF; CDR3 DNA: TGTGCCAGCAGCAAAGCCAGGGACGGCTACACCTTC
J gene: TRBJ2-1; V gene: TRBV3-1; clone size: few; D gene: .; CDR3 protein: CASSPGRPRVQGQFF; CDR3 DNA: TGTGCCAGCAGCCCGGGACGGCCCAGGGTCCAAGGGCAGTTCTTC
J gene: TRBJ2-5; V gene: TRBV7-9; clone size: .; D gene: .; CDR3 protein: CASSYAPVETQYF; CDR3 DNA: TGTGCCAGCAGTTATGCTCCGGTTGAGACCCAGTACTTC
J gene: TRBJ2-2; V gene: TRBV11-3; clone size: few; D gene: .; CDR3 protein: CASSLGRATGELFF; CDR3 DNA: TGTGCCAGCAGCTTAGGCAGGGCCACCGGGGAGCTGTTTTTT
J gene: TRBJ2-3; V gene: TRBV7-3; clone size: many; D gene: TRBD2; CDR3 protein: CASSSGLAGRGTQYF; CDR3 DNA: TGTGCCAGCAGCTCAGGACTAGCGGGGAGGGGTACGCAGTATTTT
J gene: TRBJ2-1; V gene: TRBV14; clone size: .; D gene: .; CDR3 protein: CASSQGPEVGGNEQFF; CDR3 DNA: TGTGCCAGCAGCCAAGGTCCGGAGGTCGGTGGTAATGAGCAGTTCTTC
J gene: TRBJ2-1; V gene: TRBV28; clone size: few; D gene: TRBD2; CDR3 protein: CASSRTSGRSDEQFF; CDR3 DNA: TGTGCCAGCAGCCGGACTAGCGGGAGATCTGATGAGCAGTTCTTC
J gene: TRBJ2-6; V gene: TRBV5-1; clone size: many; D gene: .; CDR3 protein: CASSPSSLSGANVLTF; CDR3 DNA: TGCGCCAGCAGCCCCTCCTCTCTCTCTGGGGCCAACGTCCTGACTTTC
J gene: TRBJ2-5; V gene: TRBV14; clone size: .; D gene: .; CDR3 protein: CASSQGTGAEETQYF; CDR3 DNA: TGTGCCAGCAGCCAGGGAACGGGAGCCGAGGAGACCCAGTACTTC
J gene: TRBJ2-5; V gene: TRBV4-1; clone size: .; D gene: .; CDR3 protein: CASSRILGNQETQYF; CDR3 DNA: TGCGCCAGCAGCCGCATACTAGGGAACCAAGAGACCCAGTACTTC
J gene: TRBJ2-5; V gene: TRBV28; clone size: few; D gene: .; CDR3 protein: CATQTQETQYF; CDR3 DNA: TGTGCCACTCAGACCCAAGAGACCCAGTACTTC
J gene: TRBJ2-5; V gene: TRBV7-9; clone size: few; D gene: .; CDR3 protein: CATSLIGGETQYF; CDR3 DNA: TGTGCCACCAGCTTGATCGGGGGAGAGACCCAGTACTTC
J gene: TRBJ2-7; V gene: TRBV6-1; clone size: .; D gene: TRBD1; CDR3 protein: CASSGTGPPYEQYF; CDR3 DNA: TGTGCCAGCAGTGGGACAGGTCCACCCTACGAGCAGTACTTC
J gene: TRBJ2-2; V gene: TRBV2; clone size: many; D gene: .; CDR3 protein: CASRITGTPTGELFF; CDR3 DNA: TGTGCCAGCAGGATTACCGGGACACCCACCGGGGAGCTGTTTTTT
J gene: TRBJ2-2; V gene: TRBV6-1; clone size: few; D gene: .; CDR3 protein: CASTRHPNTGELFF; CDR3 DNA: TGTGCCAGCACCCGACACCCGAACACCGGGGAGCTGTTTTTT
J gene: TRBJ2-1; V gene: TRBV20-1; clone size: few; D gene: TRBD2; CDR3 protein: CSARNTGLAGGNEQFF; CDR3 DNA: TGCAGTGCTAGAAATACGGGACTAGCGGGTGGCAATGAGCAGTTCTTC
J gene: TRBJ2-1; V gene: TRBV29-1; clone size: .; D gene: TRBD1; CDR3 protein: CSVGQGAWNNEQFF; CDR3 DNA: TGCAGCGTTGGACAGGGGGCTTGGAATAATGAGCAGTTCTTC
J gene: TRBJ1-5; V gene: TRBV7-2; clone size: .; D gene: .; CDR3 protein: CASSLGGKNQPQHF; CDR3 DNA: TGTGCCAGCAGCTTGGGGGGGAAAAATCAGCCCCAGCATTTT
J gene: TRBJ2-1; V gene: TRBV6-1; clone size: .; D gene: .; CDR3 protein: CASGGDRPYNEQFF; CDR3 DNA: TGTGCCAGCGGGGGGGACAGGCCTTACAATGAGCAGTTCTTC
J gene: TRBJ2-5; V gene: TRBV12-3/TRBV12-4; clone size: many; D gene: TRBD2; CDR3 protein: CASRKSGAETQYF; CDR3 DNA: TGTGCCAGCAGAAAAAGCGGGGCGGAGACCCAGTACTTC
J gene: TRBJ2-1; V gene: TRBV27; clone size: .; D gene: .; CDR3 protein: CASAISPSYNEQFF; CDR3 DNA: TGTGCCAGCGCCATATCCCCCTCCTACAATGAGCAGTTCTTC